This TCR beta chain was identified in a study of blood T cell repertoires in COVID-19. The data were produced by immunoSEQ multiplex PCR, yet TCRdb's version contains in-frame clones alone and is incomplete. This sample has 200,000 or so clones; roughly 88% occur once, and the top ten carry 2% to 2.5%. Cohort assignment relied on participant-reported clinical history. The V end was cut by 0 bases, the J end by 5 bases, with 11 bases between. CDR1 and CDR2 (germline): LGHNA, YNFKEQ. The CDR3 length is 15 residues. V gene TRBV4-2 combines with J gene TRBJ1-5, with D possibly matching TRBD1 (6 bases). The TCR originated in a woman aged 35 to 49 with acute COVID-19. Material: PBMCs or T cells enriched from blood (not recorded which). CDR3 protein: CASSQDRGIDQPQHF. DNA of the CDR3: TGTGCCAGCAGCCAAGACAGGGGCATAGATCAGCCCCAGCATTTT.